These T cell receptor beta chains were read from a single sample in a study of T cells in Graves' hyperthyroidism and ophthalmopathy. TCRdb reprocessed the multiplex PCR reads via MiXCR and lists one record per CDR3 protein. Among some 300,000 distinct CDR3 sequences listed, approximately 18% were seen once. The source material was blood. The receptors here all came from a man aged 45-65 years with Graves' ophthalmopathy. Each CDR3 is given without its conserved first and last residue. Each record gives: V gene, D gene, CDR3 protein. D genes are given only for firm matches.

>TRBV20-1|.
SAMRDTTSYEQY
>TRBV12-3/TRBV12-4|.
ASSFYPISGNTIY
>TRBV9|.
ASSEEGSSYEQY
>TRBV4-1|.
ASSSRSDNSPLH
>TRBV2|.
ASRNWGTGPFETQY
>TRBV4-2|.
ASSQSRQANSGANVLT
>TRBV14|.
ASSRLGGNGEQY
>TRBV6-1|.
ASSRTRNSYEQY
>TRBV13|.
ASSLKGPSSYEQY
>TRBV28|.
ASSFGVVFKDTQY
>TRBV5-1|TRBD1
ASSHGDSYEQY
>TRBV5-1|.
ASSTESGPGTQY
>TRBV11-2|.
ASGRGSFGTDTQY
>TRBV6-1|.
ASSDPATGWGNTEAF
>TRBV19|TRBD2
ASCGSVSTGELF
>TRBV29-1|TRBD1
SVEDRGQGVGYT
>TRBV5-1|.
ASREGGTSGLLYEQY
>TRBV5-5|TRBD1
ASSLTGVPGQPQH
>TRBV2|TRBD1
ASRPTGDRQPQH
>TRBV27|.
ASRPFSFSGNTIY
>TRBV9|TRBD1
ASSEGQGAAQKTQY
>TRBV12-3/TRBV12-4|TRBD2
ASSQTGGFNEQF
>TRBV12-3/TRBV12-4|.
ASTSPGRYYEQY
>TRBV5-1|.
ASSLLGSEAF
>TRBV3-1|TRBD1
ASSPDRGRFTEAF
>TRBV29-1|.
SDYSGSEGGEDTQY
>TRBV7-3|.
ASSPPAGELF
>TRBV12-3/TRBV12-4|.
ASTYQGVRGAQY
>TRBV14|.
ASSQRQGGYGYT
>TRBV6-1|.
ASNLGPNYEQY
>TRBV28|TRBD2
ASRDPGLAGDEQY
>TRBV16|.
ASSQERGYPYEQY
>TRBV7-2|.
ASSLMGDEQY
>TRBV19|.
ASSISPETQY
>TRBV7-9|.
ASQRERGTEAF
>TRBV28|.
ASSFGAGVMNTEAF
>TRBV2|TRBD1
ASSGAGQGRHYEQY
>TRBV9|TRBD2
ASGLAGPWGTQY
>TRBV28|.
ASSVILSGGTNEKLF
>TRBV28|.
ASSYRGNTEAF
>TRBV28|TRBD2
ASSSFLGLVNSEPF
>TRBV6-1|TRBD2
ASSPGGSGAFQETQY
>TRBV7-9|.
ASSGTGSNNEKLF
>TRBV6-1|.
ASKGDADEQY
>TRBV24-1|TRBD2
ATSKPGLDYNEQF
>TRBV9|TRBD2
ASSASAGYTDTQY
>TRBV13|.
ASTRRGTDTQY
>TRBV10-3|.
AITVGETQY
>TRBV20-1|.
SARSTEAF
>TRBV7-8|.
ASSLFTGPTGELF
>TRBV2|.
ASIASSYNEQF
>TRBV20-1|TRBD2
SAPSGGGLAGSTDTQY